This T cell receptor (beta chain) originates from a study of blood T cell repertoires in COVID-19. Whole-study context: Sources were T cells, B-cell-depleted T cells, or PBMCs; the material itself was cDNA or gDNA.

The CDR3 covers 13 residues. The germline gives CDR1 LNHNV, CDR2 YYDKDF (reference sequence). The ends lost 4 bases at V and 3 bases at J; junction bases unmatched: 2. Profiled with immunoSEQ multiplex PCR; TCRdb holds only in-frame clones, not every one. The sample includes 63,000 or so clones, about 86% seen only once; the top ten take 12%. Sequenced: peripheral blood. The chain combines TRBV15 with TRBJ1-1, with 7 nucleotides matching TRBD1. The sequence was obtained from a human donor in a cohort sampled during active COVID-19. The CDR3 here is CATSTQGDTEAFF. CDR3 sequence (DNA): TGTGCCACCAGCACTCAGGGGGACACTGAAGCTTTCTTT.